One sample yielded the 5 T cell receptor beta chains listed below, sequenced in a study of CD8 T cells in Susac syndrome. With random hexamers, roughly 0.45 to 1 ug RNA was reverse transcribed. TCRdb re-derived calls from the immunoSEQ multiplex PCR reads in MiXCR, one entry per CDR3 protein. The repertoire has about 150,000 distinct CDR3 sequences, approximately 96% of them found once; the top ten carry 0.084%. What was sequenced was CD4+ T cells from PBMCs. The receptor set was obtained from a human donor with Susac syndrome.

The gene calls are TRBV20-1 and TRBJ2-6; the D gene is possibly TRBD1 (6 bases). The V gene's germline CDR1 is DFQATT and CDR2 SNEGSKA (reference sequence). This CDR3 region has 19 residues. Deletions cut 1 base from V and 2 bases from J, with 21 bases between. CDR3 coding DNA: TGCAGTGCTAGAGCCTTACTCGGGGACACTAAGGCTGGGGCCAACGTCCTGACTTTC. This translates into CSARALLGDTKAGANVLTF.

V and J are TRBV7-9 and TRBJ2-3, with TRBD1 matching over 9 bases. CDR1 is SEHNR, CDR2 FQNEAQ, per germline (reference sequence). The CDR3 extends over 17 amino acids. Losses at the gene ends were 3 bases for V and 1 base for J; bases not matched to a gene: 8. The CDR3 DNA follows: TGTGCCAGCAGCTTTCCCACAGGGGGCGCAGGCACAGATACGCAGTATTTT. Translating it yields CASSFPTGGAGTDTQYF.

V gene TRBV9 combines with J gene TRBJ2-2; 11 bases fit TRBD1. The CDR3 spans 16 residues. Looked up from germline, CDR1 is SGDLS and CDR2 is YYNGEE. The V segment lost 4 bases and the J segment 7 bases; nucleotides outside the gene matches: 9. The CDR3 loop is CASSPRTGGAGGELFF. The CDR3 bases are TGTGCCAGCAGCCCAAGGACAGGGGGCGCGGGCGGGGAGCTGTTTTTT.

V and J are TRBV20-1 and TRBJ2-3; possible D gene TRBD2, 5 bases. Between the trimmed V and J ends, which lost 1 base and 2 bases, there was a span of 19 bases. CDR3 length: 17 residues. Looked up from germline, CDR1 is DFQATT and CDR2 is SNEGSKA (reference sequence). CDR3 nucleotides: TGCAGTGCTAGAGCGCCCAGCGGCGGCGGGCCCACAGATACGCAGTATTTT. The encoded protein is CSARAPSGGGPTDTQYF.

The chain combines TRBV12-3 or TRBV12-4 with TRBJ2-4; D might be TRBD1 (6 bases). V was cut by 6 bases and J by 5 bases, with 17 bases left in between. This CDR3 comprises 15 residues. The CDR3 region has the DNA TGTGCCAGCAGCTCAGGGGTTGGGACGGAAAACATTCAGTACTTC. Translation gives CASSSGVGTENIQYF.